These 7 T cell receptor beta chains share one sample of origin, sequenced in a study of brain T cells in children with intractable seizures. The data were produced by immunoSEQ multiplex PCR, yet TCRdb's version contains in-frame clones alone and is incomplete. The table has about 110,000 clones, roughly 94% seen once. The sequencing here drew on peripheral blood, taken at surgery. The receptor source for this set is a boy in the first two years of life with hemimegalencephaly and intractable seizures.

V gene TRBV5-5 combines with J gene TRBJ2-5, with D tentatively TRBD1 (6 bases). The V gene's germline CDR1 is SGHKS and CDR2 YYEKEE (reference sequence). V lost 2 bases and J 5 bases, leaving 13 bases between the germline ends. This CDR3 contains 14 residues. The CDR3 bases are TGTGCCAGCAGCTTTACAGGGATGAGGGAGACCCAGTACTTC. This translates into CASSFTGMRETQYF.

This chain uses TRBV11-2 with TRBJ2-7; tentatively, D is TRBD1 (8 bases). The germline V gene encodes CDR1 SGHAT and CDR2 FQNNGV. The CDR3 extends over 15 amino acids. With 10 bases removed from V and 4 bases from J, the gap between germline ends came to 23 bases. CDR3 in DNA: TGTGCCATCGACGGCACAACAGGGGGGGGGTACGAGCAGTACTTC. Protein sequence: CAIDGTTGGGYEQYF.

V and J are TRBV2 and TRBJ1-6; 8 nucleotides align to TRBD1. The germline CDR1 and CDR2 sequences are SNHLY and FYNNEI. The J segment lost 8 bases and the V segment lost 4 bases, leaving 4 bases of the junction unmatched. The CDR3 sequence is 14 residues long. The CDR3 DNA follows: TGTGCCAGCAGTGTACGACAGGGGTATTCACCCCTCCACTTT. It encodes CASSVRQGYSPLHF.

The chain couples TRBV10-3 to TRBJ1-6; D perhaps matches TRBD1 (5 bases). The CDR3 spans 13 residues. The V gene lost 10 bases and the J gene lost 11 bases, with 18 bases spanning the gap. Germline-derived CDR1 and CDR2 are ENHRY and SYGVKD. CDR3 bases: TGTGCCACCTACATTGGGGGTGAGGCACCCCTCCACTTT. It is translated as CATYIGGEAPLHF.

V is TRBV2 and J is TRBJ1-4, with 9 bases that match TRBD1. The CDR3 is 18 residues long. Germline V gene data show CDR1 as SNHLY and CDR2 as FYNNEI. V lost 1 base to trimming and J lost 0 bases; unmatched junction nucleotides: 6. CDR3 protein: CASSEGDRAYATNEKLFF. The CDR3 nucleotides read TGTGCCAGCAGTGAAGGGGACAGGGCGTATGCAACTAATGAAAAACTGTTTTTT.

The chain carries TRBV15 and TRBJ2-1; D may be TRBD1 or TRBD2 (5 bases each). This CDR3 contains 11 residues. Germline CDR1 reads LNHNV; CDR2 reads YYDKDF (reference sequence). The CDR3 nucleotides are TGTGTTACCGGGACCGGACGTGAGCAGTTCTTC. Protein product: CVTGTGREQFF.

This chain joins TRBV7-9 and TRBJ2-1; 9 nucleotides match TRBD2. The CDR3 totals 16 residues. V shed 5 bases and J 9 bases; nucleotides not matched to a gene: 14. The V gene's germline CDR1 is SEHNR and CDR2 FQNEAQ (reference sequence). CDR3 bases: TGTGCCAGCAGCGCGGGGGTAGCGGGAGAGGAGTTTGAGCAGTTCTTC. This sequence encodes CASSAGVAGEEFEQFF.